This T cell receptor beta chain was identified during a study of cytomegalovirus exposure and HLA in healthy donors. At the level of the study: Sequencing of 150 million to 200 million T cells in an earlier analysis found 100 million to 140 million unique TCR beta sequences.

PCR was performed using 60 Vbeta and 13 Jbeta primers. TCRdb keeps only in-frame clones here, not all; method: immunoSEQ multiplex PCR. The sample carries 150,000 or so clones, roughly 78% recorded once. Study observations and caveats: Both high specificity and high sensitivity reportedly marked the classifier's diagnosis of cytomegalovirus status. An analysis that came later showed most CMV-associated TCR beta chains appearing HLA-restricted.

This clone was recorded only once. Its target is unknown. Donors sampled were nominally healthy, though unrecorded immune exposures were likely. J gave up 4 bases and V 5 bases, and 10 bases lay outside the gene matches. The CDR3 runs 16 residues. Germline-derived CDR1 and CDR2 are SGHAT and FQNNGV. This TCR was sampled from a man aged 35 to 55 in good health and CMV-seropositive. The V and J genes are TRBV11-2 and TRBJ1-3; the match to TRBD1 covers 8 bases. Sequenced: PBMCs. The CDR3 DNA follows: TGTGCCAGCAGCCCGGCGACAGGGGCGAAGGGAAACACCATATATTTT. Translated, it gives CASSPATGAKGNTIYF. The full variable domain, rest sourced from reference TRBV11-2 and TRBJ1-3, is EAGVAQSPRYKIIEKRQSVAFWCNPISGHATLYWYQQILGQGPKLLIQFQNNGVVDDSQLPKDRFSAERLKGVDSTLKIQPAKLEDSAVYLCASSPATGAKGNTIYFGEGSWLTVV.